In its sample, the clone carrying this T cell receptor beta chain was seen many times. This sample was taken from a study of regulatory T cells in long-lasting Graves disease. V lost 5 bases to trimming and J lost 4 bases, with 20 bases between them. The CDR3 runs 16 residues. The V gene's germline CDR1 is MNHEY and CDR2 SVGEGT. Specified time point: newly diagnosed GD, antithyroid drugs for less than 3 months. PBMCs were the source of the RNA used for TCR sequencing. Patients came from an endocrinology department in Xi'an, China. Both iRepertoire HTBI primers and Arm-PCR of CDR3 regions were used to build the TCR beta libraries. Each CDR3 protein gets one entry after TCRdb re-called the multiplex PCR reads with MiXCR. The repertoire has about 530,000 distinct CDR3 sequences, roughly 15% of them found once; the top ten carry 25%. The same specimen was also included in a second study, on T cells in Graves' hyperthyroidism and ophthalmopathy.

Sequencing was performed on peripheral blood mononuclear cells (PBMCs), taken at new diagnosis, from a patient treated with antithyroid drugs. The TCR was taken from a woman aged 40-60 years with Graves disease. This chain connects TRBV6-2 or TRBV6-3 to TRBJ2-5; tentative D call: TRBD1 (6 bases). The CDR3 DNA reads as TGTGCCAGCAGTGGGGTGTTGGTGGGGGCGGGAGAGACCCAGTACTTC. It codes for CASSGVLVGAGETQYF.